Given below is one TCR beta chain in context. Its matching antigen is unknown. The record originates from a study of T cell responses to AZD1222 COVID-19 vaccine. Study-wide results and limits: Donors were mostly white British, more females; clonal diversity possibly underestimated.

The table came from immunoSEQ multiplex PCR; TCRdb's copy has only in-frame clones and leaves some out. Counted here are tens of thousands of clones, about 90% occurring once; the ten biggest clones make up 4% to 6%. Trimming removed 5 bases from V and 0 bases from J, with 14 bases in between. CDR1 is LNHDA, CDR2 SQIVND, per germline (reference sequence). CDR3 length: 15 residues. The sequence came from an adult in good health. The material sequenced was peripheral blood, taken on day 0 of MenACWY control vaccination. The V gene is TRBV19, the J gene TRBJ2-7; D may correspond to TRBD1 or TRBD2 (5 bases each). The CDR3: CASSPGTESSYEQYF. The CDR3 coding sequence is TGTGCCAGTAGTCCCGGGACGGAAAGCTCCTACGAGCAGTACTTC.